One sample yielded the 2 T cell receptor beta chains listed below, sequenced in a study of cytomegalovirus exposure and HLA in healthy donors. The PCR had 60 Vbeta and 13 Jbeta primers. Clones were sequenced by immunoSEQ multiplex PCR, and TCRdb holds only the in-frame ones, with some missing. Here the sample spans 150,000 to 200,000 clones, about 80% being singletons. Sample: PBMCs. These receptors originate from a man aged 18 to 30 in good health and CMV-seronegative.

This sequence joins TRBV27 and TRBJ1-2; a weak D match, TRBD1 (5 bases). This CDR3 comprises 15 residues. Germline V gene data show CDR1 as MNHEY and CDR2 as SMNVEV (reference sequence). Trimming shortened V by 6 bases and J by 0 bases, and 14 bases separated the two germline ends. DNA of the CDR3: TGTGCCAGCAGACCTGAACAGGAGACTAACTATGGCTACACCTTC. As protein: CASRPEQETNYGYTF.

The J gene is TRBJ2-4, the V gene TRBV15; 7 bases agree with TRBD2. This CDR3 contains 14 residues. The junction had 9 bases not matched to a gene; V was cut back by 8 bases and J by 5 bases. Looked up from germline, CDR1 is LNHNV and CDR2 is YYDKDF (reference sequence). CDR3 in DNA: TGTGCCACCGGAGGCGGGAGATTGGAAAACATTCAGTACTTC. It yields the protein CATGGGRLENIQYF.